Sequencing of this T cell receptor beta chain was carried out in a study of T cell responses to AZD1222 COVID-19 vaccine. General study results and limits: Unmutated variant regions are reportedly targeted by nearly half of spike-specific TCRs.

Concerning this clone itself: Its target is not known.

V lost 4 bases and J lost 9; bases outside the gene matches: 2. The CDR3 covers 12 residues. Per the germline V gene, CDR1 is WSHSY and CDR2 is SAAADI. The data were produced by immunoSEQ multiplex PCR, yet TCRdb's version contains in-frame clones alone and is incomplete. The sample has about 94,000 clones, roughly 85% seen once; the top ten hold 4.5% to 5%. This TCR was recovered from an adult who received the AZD1222 COVID-19 vaccine. Sequenced here: peripheral blood, sampled 28 days after the second AZD1222 dose. This chain links TRBV10-2 with TRBJ1-5; 8 positions match TRBD1. CDR3 bases: TGCGCCAGCAGTGGGGACAGGAGGCCCCAGCATTTT. It codes for CASSGDRRPQHF.